The rows below give T cell receptor beta chains drawn from one sample of a study of technical replicates of blood from a handful of donors. Measured with immunoSEQ multiplex PCR; TCRdb has only the in-frame clones, and not every one. The sample has roughly 60,000 clones; approximately 94% are singletons. Material: PBMCs. The origin of the receptors is a human donor in good health. Some clones in this sample may be carry-over from other donors' samples. The CDR3 runs from the conserved cysteine through the conserved F or W. A D gene is named only where the DNA matches it firmly. Only some rows state a clone size, as once, few, many or a class for expanded clones.

>TRBV6-5|NA|TRBD1|TRBJ2-5
TGTGCCAGCAGTTACGTGAGGGGGCAGGGAGAGACCCAGTACTTC
CASSYVRGQGETQYF
>TRBV6-5|NA|TRBD1|TRBJ1-1
TGTGCCAGCAGTTATGTGGGACAGGGCATGAACACTGAAGCTTTCTTT
CASSYVGQGMNTEAFF
>TRBV4-3|NA|NA|TRBJ1-2
TGCGCCAGCAGCCAAGGGTCCAGGGCTCCTTGGTATGGCTACACCTTC
CASSQGSRAPWYGYTF
>TRBV5-1|NA|TRBD2|TRBJ2-5
TGCGCCAGCAGCTTGGGGACTAGCGGGGAGACCCAGTACTTC
CASSLGTSGETQYF
>TRBV4-2|NA|NA|TRBJ1-5
TGTGCCAGCAGCCCCGAAGGGGGGGAACAGCCCCAGCATTTT
CASSPEGGEQPQHF
>TRBV11-3|NA|NA|TRBJ2-7
TGTGCCAGCAGCTCCCCCCGGAGGCCTGGGGAGCAGTACTTC
CASSSPRRPGEQYF
>TRBV19|NA|TRBD1|TRBJ1-5
TGTGCCAGTAGCTCTGAGGGGGGACAGTACAATCAGCCCCAGCATTTT
CASSSEGGQYNQPQHF
>TRBV7-9|NA|TRBD1|TRBJ2-7
TGTGCCAGCAGCTCCGGACAGGCCGAGCAGTACTTC
CASSSGQAEQYF
>TRBV18|NA|TRBD1|TRBJ1-5
TGTGCCAGCTCACCGCGGACAGGGGATGGTCAGCCCCAGCATTTT
CASSPRTGDGQPQHF
>TRBV30|NA|TRBD1|TRBJ1-2
TGTGCCTGGACCAGGACAGGGGGCGATGGCTACACCTTC
CAWTRTGGDGYTF
>TRBV11-2|NA|NA|TRBJ1-1
TGTGCCAGCAGCCTTCAGGGGAACACTGAAGCTTTCTTT
CASSLQGNTEAFF
>TRBV5-1|NA|NA|TRBJ1-2
TGCGCCAGCAGCTTTTTAGGAAGGACAGTCGTGGATGGCTACACCTTC
CASSFLGRTVVDGYTF
>TRBV6-1|once|TRBD1|TRBJ1-5
TGTGCCAGCAGGCTGACAGGGGGTAGCAATCAGCCCCAGCATTTT
CASRLTGGSNQPQHF
>TRBV10-3|NA|TRBD1|TRBJ2-7
TGTGCCTCCAATACAGGGGGCGAAGGGTACGAGCAGTACTTC
CASNTGGEGYEQYF
>TRBV7-9|NA|TRBD2|TRBJ2-5
TGTGCCAGCAGCACCGGACTAGTGGAGACCCAGTACTTC
CASSTGLVETQYF
>TRBV2|NA|NA|TRBJ2-3
TGTGCCAGCAGTGAATGGGGGCTATCCAGGGATACGCAGTATTTT
CASSEWGLSRDTQYF
>TRBV11-2|NA|TRBD1|TRBJ2-1
TGTGCCAGCAGCCGGTTAGGACAGGGGAACAATGAGCAGTTCTTC
CASSRLGQGNNEQFF
>TRBV5-1|NA|NA|TRBJ1-2
TGCGCCAGCAGCGCCACAGAGCAGGGGCGGGACTATGGCTACACCTTC
CASSATEQGRDYGYTF
>TRBV4-1|once|TRBD1|TRBJ1-5
TGCGCCAGCAGCCGGGTCGACAGGGTTAGCAATCAGCCCCAGCATTTT
CASSRVDRVSNQPQHF
>TRBV19|NA|NA|TRBJ1-2
TGTGCCAGTAGTCCTCAACAGGGCAGGGCGGATGGCTACACCTTC
CASSPQQGRADGYTF
>TRBV6-7|NA|TRBD1|TRBJ1-2
TGTGCCAGCAGGCGGACAGGGGGCATCTATGGCTACACCTTC
CASRRTGGIYGYTF
>TRBV5-4|NA|TRBD2|TRBJ2-5
TGTGCCAGCAGCGGGGGGGGAAGAGAGACCCAGTACTTC
CASSGGGRETQYF
>TRBV5-1|NA|NA|TRBJ2-3
TGCGCCAGCAGCTTGGGTGGGACTTCAACCACAGATACGCAGTATTTT
CASSLGGTSTTDTQYF
>TRBV6-5|NA|NA|TRBJ1-6
TGTGCCAGCAGCCATGATTCACCCCTCCACTTT
CASSHDSPLHF
>TRBV7-9|NA|TRBD2|TRBJ2-7
TGTGCCAGCAGCTCCTCGGGGGGGCCGGGGGAGCAGTACTTC
CASSSSGGPGEQYF
>TRBV6-5|NA|NA|TRBJ2-7
TGTGCCACCGCCCGACTAGGGGTTCCCTACGAGCAGTACTTC
CATARLGVPYEQYF
>TRBV5-1|NA|NA|TRBJ1-2
TGCGCCAGCAGCTTTGGTGGCCCTGCCCGTGGCTACACCTTC
CASSFGGPARGYTF
>TRBV4-1|NA|NA|TRBJ1-1
TGCGCCAGCAGCGCCCGCCGCCTGACAGATCCTAACACTGAAGCTTTCTTT
CASSARRLTDPNTEAFF